This TCR beta chain appears in the sequencing data of a study of shared clonotypes between healthy human individuals. The length of the CDR3 is 15 residues. CDR1 LNHDA and CDR2 SQIVND come from the germline V gene (reference sequence). The V end was cut by 8 bases, the J end by 0 bases, with 11 bases between. It was into CD45RA+ naive and CD45RA-negative memory subsets that the CD4+ cells were split. Profiled with immunoSEQ multiplex PCR; TCRdb holds only in-frame clones, not every one. Of about 600,000 clones in the sample, roughly 97% were seen once. V and J are TRBV19 and TRBJ2-6; D might be TRBD2 (5 bases). The clonotype comes from a woman aged 30 to 39 in good health. Sample: naive CD4+ T cells sorted from blood. The subset denotes: CD45RA+ positively selected. The CDR3 is CASSAGDSGANVLTF. The CDR3 nucleotides read TGTGCCAGTTCGGCCGGGGACTCTGGGGCCAACGTCCTGACTTTC.